This TCR beta chain was recorded in a study of blood T cell repertoires in COVID-19. Across the whole study: Material from acute and convalescent COVID-19 was sourced from the United States, Italy and Spain. Sources were T cells, B-cell-depleted T cells, or PBMCs; the material itself was cDNA or gDNA.

Germline trimming cut 3 bases from V and 5 bases from J; bases unmatched to any gene: 9. Looked up from germline, CDR1 is LNHDA and CDR2 is SQIVND (reference sequence). The CDR3 totals 16 residues. Original analysis: Researchers report that nucleated cell counts were estimated from reference gene primer amplification. Produced via immunoSEQ multiplex PCR; TCRdb's table is partial and in-frame only. That table is the source of V, J and clone size, and D and trimming were worked out from the DNA. The sample yields over 200,000 clones, about 90% seen once. The V call is TRBV19, the J call TRBJ2-2; 7 bases match TRBD2. This receptor was taken from a man in his forties or fifties with active or convalescent COVID-19. Sequencing was done on a sample of peripheral blood. DNA for the CDR3: TGTGCCAGTAGTATGAAAGCGGGACTTAATACCGGGGAGCTGTTTTTT. This codes for CASSMKAGLNTGELFF.